The 6 T cell receptor beta chains in this list originate from one sample, sequenced in a study of blood T cell repertoires in COVID-19. Sequenced by immunoSEQ multiplex PCR; TCRdb stores in-frame clones only, minus some. Found here are about 270,000 clones, about 82% of them singletons; the top ten hold approximately 5.5%. The sample consisted of peripheral blood. The receptors were gathered from a woman older than 75 with COVID-19, enrolled during active disease.

The chain employs TRBV4-2 and TRBJ1-3; D is unresolved. The germline V gene has CDR1 LGHNA and CDR2 YNFKEQ. The CDR3 spans 15 residues. V shed 2 bases and J shed 2 bases, with 10 bases lying between them. CDR3 nucleotide sequence: TGTGCCAGCAGCCAACCGACAAGCCCTGGAAACACCATATATTTT. Encoded protein: CASSQPTSPGNTIYF.

The rearrangement links TRBV2 to TRBJ2-1; weak D call: TRBD1 (6 bases). Per the germline V gene, CDR1 is SNHLY and CDR2 is FYNNEI. CDR3 size: 15 residues. Trimming took off 6 bases at V and 0 bases at J, with 12 bases between the two ends. CDR3 coding DNA: TGTGCCAGCAGGGGGGACACGAGCTCCTACAATGAGCAGTTCTTC. This gives the protein CASRGDTSSYNEQFF.

Of note for this clone: The same CDR3 can be traced to other DNA sequences in this sample. The chain combines TRBV7-2 with TRBJ1-2; D gene ambiguous. The CDR3 length is 13 residues. Germline CDR1 and CDR2: SGHTA and FQGNSA. V was cut by 1 base and J by 1 base, with 4 bases left in between. CDR3 DNA: TGTGCCAGCAGCTTAGACGGTAACTATGGCTACACCTTC. Translation: CASSLDGNYGYTF.

The genes are TRBV11-2 and TRBJ1-1; unclear D gene. Trimming took off 5 bases at V and 5 bases at J, with 18 bases between the two ends. Looked up from germline, CDR1 is SGHAT and CDR2 is FQNNGV. This CDR3 is 15 amino acids long. The chain's CDR3 is CASSQRVGEVTEAFF. The CDR3 DNA is TGTGCCAGCAGCCAGCGAGTGGGAGAAGTTACTGAAGCTTTCTTT.

In nucleotides, the CDR3 is TGTGCCATCGGACTCTCCACAGATACGCAGTATTTT. Its protein is CAIGLSTDTQYF. The gene calls are TRBV24-1 and TRBJ2-3, with D possibly TRBD2 on 5 matching bases. Trimming took 11 bases from V and 2 from J, leaving 10 bases between them. This CDR3 contains 12 residues. Germline CDR1 and CDR2: KGHDR and SFDVKD.

The chain is built from TRBV30 and TRBJ1-5; perhaps TRBD1 as D (6 bases). Germline V gives CDR1 GTSNPN, CDR2 SVGIG (reference sequence). Trimming stripped 3 bases from V and 1 base from J, with 16 bases between. This CDR3 comprises 16 residues. CDR3 sequence reads: CAWSLGGQRSNQPQHF. CDR3 bases: TGTGCCTGGAGCCTGGGGGGGCAGCGGAGCAATCAGCCCCAGCATTTT.